A selection of T cell receptor beta chains follows, all from one sample in a study of T cells in tuberculosis. TCRdb keeps only in-frame clones here, not all; method: immunoSEQ multiplex PCR. This sample has tens of thousands of clones; around 94% occur once, and the top ten carry 4% to 5.5%. This specimen consisted of PBMCs, obtained at tuberculosis diagnosis. These TCRs come from an adult with tuberculosis. CDR3s include the opening cysteine and the closing phenylalanine or tryptophan. Each record gives: clone size, V gene, D gene, J gene, CDR3 DNA, CDR3 protein. D genes are given only for firm matches. Clone size is given for some rows only: seen once, a few or many times, or a class if the clone is expanded.

>once|TRBV18|.|TRBJ1-2
TGTGCCAGCTCACCTATGGGCTGGGCGTATGGCTACACCTTC
CASSPMGWAYGYTF
>.|TRBV10-3|.|TRBJ1-2
TGTGCCATCAGTGAGTCGCAGGGATATAACTATGGCTACACCTTC
CAISESQGYNYGYTF
>.|TRBV6-5|TRBD2|TRBJ2-1
TGTGCCAGCAGTGCTAGCGGGGGGGTTTACAATGAGCAGTTCTTC
CASSASGGVYNEQFF
>.|TRBV12-5|TRBD1|TRBJ1-6
TGTGCTAGTGGTCGGACAGGGTACAATTCACCCCTCCACTTT
CASGRTGYNSPLHF
>.|TRBV6-1|TRBD2|TRBJ2-3
TGTGCCAGCAGTGATGGCGGGGGGGCCACAGATACGCAGTATTTT
CASSDGGGATDTQYF
>.|TRBV25-1|TRBD1|TRBJ1-1
TGTGCCAGCAGTAAACAGGGGAATGGAGACACTGAAGCTTTCTTT
CASSKQGNGDTEAFF
>.|TRBV5-5|.|TRBJ1-1
TGTGCCAGCAGCCGGTTATCGGGACTCGCGAACACTGAAGCTTTCTTT
CASSRLSGLANTEAFF
>.|TRBV30|.|TRBJ2-3
TGTGCCTGGAGGGCACCCCACACAGATACGCAGTATTTT
CAWRAPHTDTQYF
>.|TRBV4-3|.|TRBJ1-1
TGCGCCAGCAGCCAAGGTCGAGGAGAGCCTGAAGCTTTCTTT
CASSQGRGEPEAFF
>.|TRBV9|.|TRBJ1-5
TGTGCCAGCAGCCTCCCCCTCTTTGTTTGGCCCCAGCATTTT
CASSLPLFVWPQHF
>.|TRBV7-2|.|TRBJ2-1
TGTGCCAGCAGCTTAGCGGGTCGGGGCTCCTACAATGAGCAGTTCTTC
CASSLAGRGSYNEQFF
>.|TRBV5-1|.|TRBJ2-7
TGCGCCAGCAGCTTGGGTGGAGCCTCCTACGAGCAGTACTTC
CASSLGGASYEQYF
>.|TRBV30|.|TRBJ1-1
TGTGCCTGGAAGGGGATGAACACTGAAGCTTTCTTT
CAWKGMNTEAFF
>.|TRBV5-1|.|TRBJ2-7
TGCGCCAGCAGCTTGGCCATCGGAGCAGGGGGGCTCTACGAGCAGTACTTC
CASSLAIGAGGLYEQYF
>once|TRBV2|.|TRBJ2-2
TGTGCCAGCAATTCCGTAATCGGGGAGCTGTTTTTT
CASNSVIGELFF
>.|TRBV9|TRBD2|TRBJ2-1
TGTGCCAGCAGCCTTCGACTAGCGGGGGGGCGGCGCGGTAATGAGCAGTTCTTC
CASSLRLAGGRRGNEQFF
>.|TRBV11-3|TRBD1|TRBJ1-5
TGTGCCAGCAGCTTAGGCTGGACAGGGGGCGCGACTCGGCCCCAGCATTTT
CASSLGWTGGATRPQHF
>.|TRBV19|.|TRBJ2-3
TGTGCCAGTAAGAATAGGGGGGGGATAGATACGCAGTATTTT
CASKNRGGIDTQYF
>.|TRBV2|.|TRBJ1-5
TGTGCCAGCAGTTTGAGGAATCAGCCCCAGCATTTT
CASSLRNQPQHF
>.|TRBV10-3|TRBD2|TRBJ2-5
TGTGCCATCAGTGATCCGACTAGCGGGGGGCGCCGGGAGACCCAGTACTTC
CAISDPTSGGRRETQYF
>.|TRBV19|.|TRBJ1-3
TGTGCCAGTAGTATGGGCGCCATCCGGACAGCCAGCTCTGGAAACACCATATATTTT
CASSMGAIRTASSGNTIYF
>.|TRBV5-1|.|TRBJ2-1
TGCGCCAGCAGCAAGACTCCGGTCCCAACCGATGAGCAGTTCTTC
CASSKTPVPTDEQFF
>.|TRBV30|TRBD2|TRBJ2-3
TGTGCCTGGAAACGGGGGGGCCCCACAGATACGCAGTATTTT
CAWKRGGPTDTQYF
>.|TRBV6-1|TRBD1|TRBJ1-6
TGTGCCAGCACAGGACAGGGATATTCACCCCTCCACTTT
CASTGQGYSPLHF
>.|TRBV15|TRBD1|TRBJ1-2
TGTGCCACCAGCAGAGACCCAGGGACAGGGGAAGGCTACACCTTC
CATSRDPGTGEGYTF
>.|TRBV6-5|.|TRBJ1-4
TGTGCCAGCAGTTACTCCCCGGGGGGCTCTAATGAAAAACTGTTTTTT
CASSYSPGGSNEKLFF